Reported below is one T cell receptor beta chain. Its antigen is as yet unknown. The data are from a study of cytotoxic CD8 clonotypes in ibrutinib-treated CLL. Profiled with immunoSEQ multiplex PCR; TCRdb holds only in-frame clones, not every one. The sample contains 150,000 or so clones, 79% of which appear only once. Study-level points and caveats: Measured clonality at baseline was greater than in age-matched healthy donors and tracked with circulating CD8+ T-cell counts. Before falling back toward baseline at progression, clonality had risen at the time of ibrutinib response.

Trimming stripped 5 bases from V and 14 bases from J, with 16 bases between. Germline-derived CDR1 and CDR2 are SEHNR and FQNEAQ (reference sequence). The CDR3 has 12 amino acids. Library input was about 2 micrograms of DNA from cryopreserved PBMCs. The receptor comes from a human donor with chronic lymphocytic leukemia. The sample here was PBMCs, taken after 12 months of ibrutinib treatment. The J gene is TRBJ2-1, the V gene TRBV7-9, with D possibly called TRBD1 or TRBD2 (5 bases each). The CDR3 here is CASSRDDQPEFF. The CDR3 bases are TGTGCCAGCAGCCGGGACGACCAACCCGAGTTCTTC.